A single sample is the source of the 30 T cell receptor beta chains below, sequenced in a study of blood T cell repertoires in COVID-19. Sequencing was performed with immunoSEQ multiplex PCR; in TCRdb, only in-frame clones are kept and a portion is missing. The sample has roughly 45,000 clones; more than 70% are singletons. Material for sequencing was peripheral blood. These receptors originate from a woman aged 55 to 70 with acute or convalescent COVID-19.

About this clone itself: At one end the junction does not follow the germline gene, possibly because of a read error. V is TRBV6-5 and J is TRBJ1-5; D ambiguous. The length of the CDR3 is 13 residues. The germline V gene encodes CDR1 MNHEY and CDR2 SVGAGI. CDR3 loop: CASSDSVDQPQHF. DNA of the CDR3: TGTGCCAGCAGTGACTCCGTAGATCAGCCCCAGCATTTT.

The J gene is TRBJ1-2, the V gene TRBV6-1; D unresolved. There are 12 residues in the CDR3. The germline CDR1 and CDR2 sequences are MNHNS and SASEGT. Trimming stripped 3 bases from V and 8 bases from J, with 10 bases between. The CDR3 sequence: CASSEGESGYTF. The CDR3 coding sequence is TGTGCCAGCAGTGAGGGAGAGTCGGGCTACACCTTC.

Only a few counts were recorded for this clone. The chain carries TRBV9 and TRBJ2-3; possible D gene TRBD2, 5 bases. CDR1 is SGDLS, CDR2 YYNGEE, per germline. V lost 0 bases and J lost 0, with 11 bases in between. The CDR3 loop spans 16 amino acids. The CDR3 sequence: CASSVGDYSSTDTQYF. CDR3 DNA: TGTGCCAGCAGCGTAGGAGACTATTCGAGCACAGATACGCAGTATTTT.

The V gene is TRBV18, the J gene TRBJ2-1; 7 bases align to TRBD2. V was clipped by 3 bases and J by 5 bases; unmatched bases: 7. The CDR3 runs to 15 residues. The V gene's germline CDR1 is KGHSH and CDR2 LQKENI. CDR3 in amino acids: CASSPTGGLNNEQFF. DNA of the CDR3: TGTGCCAGCTCACCTACGGGAGGTCTAAACAATGAGCAGTTCTTC.

The chain combines TRBV19 with TRBJ1-3; 8 bases map to TRBD1. There are 16 residues in the CDR3. After removal of 9 bases from V and 0 bases from J, the junction contained 10 bases not matched to a gene. Germline assignment: CDR1 LNHDA and CDR2 SQIVND (reference sequence). The CDR3 reads CASLRGQAISGNTIYF. DNA of the CDR3: TGTGCCAGCCTCCGGGGACAGGCTATCTCTGGAAACACCATATATTTT. The whole variable domain, remainder taken from reference TRBV19 and TRBJ1-3, is DGGITQSPKYLFRKEGQNVTLSCEQNLNHDAMYWYRQDPGQGLRLIYYSQIVNDFQKGDIAEGYSVSREKKESFPLTVTSAQKNPTAFYLCASLRGQAISGNTIYFGEGSWLTVV.

This clone was recorded only once. This sequence joins TRBV29-1 and TRBJ2-1, with 9 positions matching TRBD1. The CDR3 totals 13 residues. Germline V gene data show CDR1 as SQVTM and CDR2 as ANQGSEA. V trimming: 2 bases; J trimming: 9 bases; junction bases outside the gene matches: 5. The CDR3: CSVESGQGGEQFF. In DNA, the CDR3 is TGCAGCGTTGAATCGGGACAGGGCGGTGAGCAGTTCTTC.

The chain joins TRBV7-8 to TRBJ2-5; maybe TRBD2 (7 bases). There are 16 residues in the CDR3. Germline V gene sequence: CDR1 SGHVS, CDR2 FQNEAQ. The V and J ends lost 2 bases and 10 bases respectively, with 23 bases between them. Here the CDR3 reads CASSLYGGGEEEVQYF. The CDR3, as DNA: TGTGCCAGCAGCTTATATGGAGGGGGGGAGGAGGAAGTCCAGTACTTC.

V usage is TRBV28 and J usage is TRBJ2-3, with D perhaps matching TRBD2 (6 bases). The CDR3 is 15 amino acids. Trimming took 6 bases from V and 0 from J, leaving 13 bases between them. The germline gives CDR1 MDHEN, CDR2 SYDVKM. CDR3 nucleotides: TGTGCCAGCAGCCCCGCTAGCGCTAGCACAGATACGCAGTATTTT. Translated, it gives CASSPASASTDTQYF.

This clone appeared once. CDR3 region: CASSIMTGVYTEAFF. CDR3 DNA: TGTGCCAGCAGCATAATGACAGGGGTCTACACTGAAGCTTTCTTT. The rearrangement uses TRBV9 and TRBJ1-1, with 8 bases fitting TRBD1. J gave up 3 bases and V 4 bases, and 8 bases lay outside the gene matches. Per germline, CDR1 SGDLS and CDR2 YYNGEE. CDR3 length: 15 residues.

The chain carries TRBV2 and TRBJ1-5; D may be TRBD1 (5 bases). The CDR3 consists of 14 residues. Germline V gives CDR1 SNHLY, CDR2 FYNNEI. Trimming pared 3 bases from V and 1 base from J, leaving 7 bases between. The CDR3, as DNA: TGTGCCAGCAGTGAGGGGCAGAGCAATCAGCCCCAGCATTTT. Amino acids: CASSEGQSNQPQHF.

Only one count was recorded for this clone. The J gene is TRBJ2-1, the V gene TRBV7-2; TRBD1 might be the D (5 bases). CDR3 length: 15 residues. V lost 5 bases, J lost 0 bases, and 11 bases lay in between. Germline lookup yields CDR1 SGHTA and CDR2 FQGNSA. Written as DNA, the CDR3 is TGTGCCAGCAGCACAAGACAGAGCTCCTACAATGAGCAGTTCTTC. Its translation: CASSTRQSSYNEQFF.

This sequence joins TRBV12-3 or TRBV12-4 and TRBJ1-2; D is unclear. V shed 7 bases and J shed 7 bases, with 10 bases lying between them. The CDR3 extends over 11 amino acids. CDR3 nucleotide sequence: TGTGCCAGCACTCGGGGAGCTGGCTACACCTTC. Its translation: CASTRGAGYTF.

This clone showed up just once. The V and J genes are TRBV7-9 and TRBJ2-7, with TRBD1 matching 8 bases. Germline CDR1 is SEHNR and CDR2 is FQNEAQ (reference sequence). The CDR3 has 16 residues. V lost 3 bases to trimming and J lost 4 bases; unmatched junction nucleotides: 11. The CDR3 reads CASSFSWTGRRYEQYF. In DNA form, the CDR3 reads TGTGCCAGCAGCTTCTCTTGGACAGGGCGTAGGTACGAGCAGTACTTC.

This chain joins TRBV6-5 and TRBJ1-1; no firm D call. Germline V gene data show CDR1 as MNHEY and CDR2 as SVGAGI. V lost 8 bases and J lost 7, with 14 bases in between. CDR3 size: 12 residues. Here the CDR3 DNA reads TGTGCCAGCCTAAGAAAATCAGGTGAAGCTTTCTTT. It yields the protein CASLRKSGEAFF.

The rearrangement uses TRBV12-3 or TRBV12-4 and TRBJ1-2, with no clear D. CDR3 length equals 13 residues. V was pared by 3 bases and J by 8 bases, with 13 bases between. The chain's CDR3 is CASSFQREGGYTF. The CDR3 nucleotides are TGTGCCAGCAGTTTCCAACGGGAGGGAGGCTACACCTTC.

The chain combines TRBV19 with TRBJ2-7, with TRBD1 as a possible D gene (5 bases). V was trimmed by 3 bases and J by 4 bases, leaving 10 bases between them. The CDR3 has 13 residues. From germline, CDR1 is LNHDA and CDR2 SQIVND (reference sequence). The CDR3 nucleotides are TGTGCCAGTAGTATTTACGACAGATACGAGCAGTACTTC. Translation gives CASSIYDRYEQYF.

The chain is built from TRBV27 and TRBJ1-6, with TRBD1 as a possible D gene (6 bases). The CDR3 consists of 16 residues. Germline V gene data show CDR1 as MNHEY and CDR2 as SMNVEV (reference sequence). V lost 6 bases and J 5 bases, leaving 17 bases between the germline ends. CDR3 DNA sequence: TGTGCCAGCAGACCCCCGCAGGGGCGGAATAATTCACCCCTCCACTTT. As protein: CASRPPQGRNNSPLHF.

V is TRBV5-1 and J is TRBJ2-7, with 9 bases identical to TRBD1. V lost 4 bases to trimming and J lost 3 bases; unmatched junction nucleotides: 8. Per germline, CDR1 SGHRS and CDR2 YFSETQ. CDR3 length: 15 residues. DNA for the CDR3: TGCGCCAGCAGCCCGGGTCACAGGGGGCTCTACGAGCAGTACTTC. Its translation is CASSPGHRGLYEQYF.

The table lists this clone with a count of one. This sequence joins TRBV29-1 and TRBJ1-1; D gene ambiguous. Germline CDR1 is SQVTM and CDR2 is ANQGSEA. CDR3 length: 13 amino acids. Trimming took off 4 bases at V and 4 bases at J, with 13 bases between the two ends. Here the CDR3 DNA reads TGCAGCGTTGGGCGGCTACCATTCACTGAAGCTTTCTTT. As protein: CSVGRLPFTEAFF.

This chain connects TRBV12-5 to TRBJ1-3, with TRBD1 matching 12 bases. Germline trimming cut 1 base from V and 7 bases from J; bases unmatched to any gene: 8. The length of the CDR3 is 17 residues. Germline loops: CDR1 LGHNT, CDR2 FRNRAP. Here the CDR3 DNA reads TGTGCTAGTGGTTTGGCAAGGGGACAGGGGGCCGGCAACACCATATATTTT. It yields the protein CASGLARGQGAGNTIYF.

The V call is TRBV9, the J call TRBJ2-7; D not resolved. The CDR3 has 13 amino acids. Germline CDR1 is SGDLS and CDR2 is YYNGEE. V shed 0 bases and J shed 2 bases, with 6 bases lying between them. The CDR3 sequence is CASSVAPTYEQYF. Here the CDR3 DNA reads TGTGCCAGCAGCGTAGCCCCAACCTACGAGCAGTACTTC. Supplemented by reference TRBV9 and TRBJ2-7, the full variable domain reads DSGVTQTPKHLITATGQRVTLRCSPRSGDLSVYWYQQSLDQGLQFLIQYYNGEERAKGNILERFSAQQFPDLHSELNLSSLELGDSALYFCASSVAPTYEQYFGPGTRLTVT.

This chain connects TRBV7-2 to TRBJ1-5; 7 positions agree with TRBD1. J gave up 6 bases and V 5 bases, and 7 bases lay outside the gene matches. The CDR3 totals 14 residues. The germline CDR1 and CDR2 sequences are SGHTA and FQGNSA. CDR3 region: CASSPRQGTQPQHF. The CDR3 DNA sequence: TGTGCCAGCAGCCCGCGACAGGGTACTCAGCCCCAGCATTTT.

The sample holds one count of this clone. This chain joins TRBV9 and TRBJ1-6, with 7 bases aligning to TRBD1. The germline CDR1 and CDR2 sequences are SGDLS and YYNGEE. J lost 7 bases, V lost 0 bases, and 1 base had no gene match. The CDR3 consists of 14 residues. This CDR3 is CASSVETGNSPLHF. CDR3 DNA sequence: TGTGCCAGCAGCGTAGAGACAGGGAATTCACCCCTCCACTTT.

The chain recombines TRBV2 with TRBJ1-1; 9 positions match TRBD1. CDR3 size: 14 residues. With 6 bases clipped from V and 5 bases from J, the junction kept 7 bases outside the gene matches. Per the germline V gene, CDR1 is SNHLY and CDR2 is FYNNEI. The CDR3 region has the DNA TGTGCCAGCAGAGCACAGGGGGCGCGTACTGAAGCTTTCTTT. Translating it yields CASRAQGARTEAFF.

The chain has TRBV10-2 and TRBJ2-2, with D hard to call. The CDR3 covers 14 residues. V was trimmed by 0 bases and J by 8 bases, leaving 10 bases between them. CDR1 is WSHSY, CDR2 SAAADI, per germline. The DNA for the CDR3 is TGCGCCAGCAGTGAGTCGATCGCTGCGGGGGAGCTGTTTTTT. This translates into CASSESIAAGELFF.

V gene TRBV11-2 combines with J gene TRBJ2-2; 12 bases are shared with TRBD2. The CDR3 totals 16 residues. The V gene end was trimmed by 6 bases and the J gene end by 4 bases; junction bases not matched to a gene: 6. The germline gives CDR1 SGHAT, CDR2 FQNNGV. CDR3 amino acids: CASSPSGRAVTGELFF. Written as DNA, the CDR3 is TGTGCCAGCAGTCCTAGCGGGAGGGCCGTCACCGGGGAGCTGTTTTTT.

The genes are TRBV19 and TRBJ1-5; a weak D match, TRBD1 (5 bases). CDR3 size: 15 residues. Germline CDR1 reads LNHDA; CDR2 reads SQIVND (reference sequence). V was pared by 3 bases and J by 4 bases, with 13 bases between. CDR3 in DNA: TGTGCCAGTAGTATTCCGGGGGTTGGAAATCAGCCCCAGCATTTT. Its protein product is CASSIPGVGNQPQHF.

This chain links TRBV6-6 with TRBJ2-1, with D perhaps TRBD2 (5 bases). The V end was cut by 2 bases, the J end by 0 bases, with 11 bases between. The CDR3 is 16 residues long. CDR1 and CDR2 from the germline V gene are MNHNY and SVGAGI (reference sequence). The CDR3 protein is CASSYGPGYSYNEQFF. CDR3 coding DNA: TGTGCCAGCAGTTACGGACCGGGATACTCCTACAATGAGCAGTTCTTC.

The chain is built from TRBV4-1 and TRBJ2-1, with 10 bases fitting TRBD1. V shed 0 bases and J 4 bases; nucleotides not matched to a gene: 3. This CDR3 comprises 16 residues. Germline V gives CDR1 MGHRA, CDR2 YSYEKL. Here the CDR3 reads CASSQDGTGAYNEQFF. CDR3 DNA: TGCGCCAGCAGCCAAGATGGGACAGGGGCGTACAATGAGCAGTTCTTC.

The V gene is TRBV5-1, the J gene TRBJ2-7; tentatively, D is TRBD1 (6 bases). The ends were cut back, 6 bases at V and 0 bases at J, with 13 bases in the middle. The CDR3 loop spans 14 amino acids. Germline V gives CDR1 SGHRS, CDR2 YFSETQ. The chain's CDR3 is CASNPQGPSYEQYF. CDR3 nucleotide sequence: TGCGCCAGCAACCCGCAGGGGCCCTCCTACGAGCAGTACTTC.